This entry features one TCR beta chain sequence. Its antigen remains unknown. CDR1 is SGHRS and CDR2 is YFSETQ in the germline V gene. Trimming removed 1 base from V and 0 bases from J, with 10 bases in between. This CDR3 contains 15 residues. The sample originates from a study of cytomegalovirus exposure and HLA in healthy donors. Across the whole study: Unique TCR beta sequences numbering approximately 120 million came from some 200 million T cells in an earlier analysis. General study results and limits: Common viral pathogens were later found to be apparently linked to several of the most significant clusters.

The PCR contained 60 Vbeta and 13 Jbeta primers. The repertoire was sequenced with immunoSEQ multiplex PCR; TCRdb's copy has only in-frame clones and lacks some. The sample holds over 110,000 clones, around 83% seen once. This sequence originates from a male donor in good health and CMV-seropositive. The chain has TRBV5-1 and TRBJ1-1; possibly TRBD1 for D (5 bases). The sample was PBMCs. This chain's CDR3 is CASSLQGPMNTEAFF. In DNA, the CDR3 is TGCGCCAGCAGCTTGCAGGGCCCGATGAACACTGAAGCTTTCTTT.